Presented here are 15 T cell receptor beta chains from one specimen sequenced in a study of Graves' ophthalmopathy and Graves' hyperthyroidism. Amplification of TCR beta CDR3 regions used RNA transcripts. Second-round multiplex PCR followed a first-round RT-PCR using HTBI primers. TCRdb processed the multiplex PCR reads anew with MiXCR; each CDR3 protein has one entry. The data hold hundreds of thousands of distinct CDR3 sequences, with roughly 39% observed a single time. The sample consisted of peripheral blood. These receptors came from an adult man with Graves' ophthalmopathy.

On this clonotype: A junction end diverges from the germline sequence, so it may reflect a read error. This sequence joins TRBV30 and TRBJ1-1; 9 nucleotides agree with TRBD1. Per germline, CDR1 GTSNPN and CDR2 SVGIG (reference sequence). This CDR3 has 14 residues. CDR3 residues: CAWTGTGLNTEAFF. CDR3 coding DNA: TGTGCCTGGACCGGGACAGGGCTGAACACTGAAGCCTTCTTT.

The chain joins TRBV7-9 to TRBJ2-5, with TRBD2 as a possible D gene (6 bases). The DNA end is more similar to TRBJ2-1, so the J call may be wrong. This CDR3 is built from 13 residues. Per germline, CDR1 SEHNR and CDR2 FQNEAQ (reference sequence). CDR3 residues: CASSLGPGDEQFF. The CDR3 nucleotides are TGTGCCAGCAGCTTAGGTCCGGGAGACGAGCAGTTCTTC.

This clonotype was found once. The chain links TRBV10-3 to TRBJ1-1, with TRBD1 as a possible D gene (5 bases). The CDR3 covers 11 residues. V lost 4 bases and J lost 12, with 12 bases in between. Germline V CDR1 and CDR2: ENHRY, SYGVKD. The CDR3 sequence: CAISASGASFF. The DNA of the CDR3 is TGTGCCATCAGTGCATCCGGGGCTTCTTTCTTT.

The genes are TRBV29-1 and TRBJ1-4; possibly TRBD1 for D (5 bases). V was trimmed by 8 bases and J by 3 bases, leaving 10 bases between them. This CDR3 is 12 amino acids long. Germline values: CDR1 SQVTM, CDR2 ANQGSEA. Here the CDR3 DNA reads TGCAGCTCGTGGGGGGCTAATGAAAAACTGTTTTTT. Its protein product is CSSWGANEKLFF.

This clonotype was detected a few times. Germline is not matched at one junction end, which may reflect a read error. V usage is TRBV5-1 and J usage is TRBJ2-7, with 13 bases that match TRBD2. CDR3 length: 16 amino acids. The germline gives CDR1 SGHRS, CDR2 YFSETQ. CDR3 DNA: TGTGCCAGCAGCCCAGGGACTAGCGGGGACTCCTACGAGCAGTACTTC. This sequence encodes CASSPGTSGDSYEQYF.

A single count supports this clonotype. The chain uses TRBV29-1 and TRBJ2-7; D perhaps matches TRBD2 (5 bases). The CDR3 totals 13 residues. V lost 7 bases to trimming and J lost 3 bases, with 16 bases between them. Germline V gene sequence: CDR1 SQVTM, CDR2 ANQGSEA. CDR3 nucleotides: TGCAGCGCCCGGGGAGAAAGTGGCTACGAGCAGTACTTC. This translates into CSARGESGYEQYF.

Of note for this clonotype: Germline is not matched at one junction end, which may reflect a read error. The rearrangement joins TRBV6-6 to TRBJ2-7; 7 bases are shared with TRBD1. The germline CDR1 and CDR2 sequences are MNHNY and SVGAGI (reference sequence). The CDR3 is made up of 15 amino acids. The CDR3 region is CAISESGTESYEQYF. The DNA for the CDR3 is TGTGCCATCAGTGAGTCCGGGACAGAATCCTACGAGCAGTACTTC.

This clonotype came up once. This chain connects TRBV2 to TRBJ2-5, with D possibly matching TRBD1 (6 bases). The germline gives CDR1 SNHLY, CDR2 FYNNEI. CDR3 length: 14 amino acids. Trimming cost V 3 bases and J 5 bases, with 13 bases left between them. The CDR3 nucleotides read TGTGCCAGCAGTGATATGACAGGAAGCGAGACCCAGTACTTC. Translating it yields CASSDMTGSETQYF.

CDR3 sequence reads: CASSSDSGYEQYF. The CDR3, as DNA: TGTGCCAGCAGCTCAGATTCCGGGTACGAGCAGTACTTC. The chain joins TRBV7-8 to TRBJ2-7; D unclear. CDR3 length equals 13 residues. Germline V gives CDR1 SGHVS, CDR2 FQNEAQ. Trimming left V 4 bases short and J 4 bases short, with 11 bases between.

To note about this clonotype: This may be a read error, as it is one base from a much larger clone. The chain combines TRBV5-1 with TRBJ1-1; 7 bases map to TRBD1. J was trimmed by 6 bases and V by 2 bases; bases with no gene match: 7. CDR1 SGHRS and CDR2 YFSETQ come from the germline V gene. There are 14 residues in the CDR3. The CDR3 DNA is TGCGCCAGCAGCTTACAGGGGTGGGGCGCTGAAGCTTTCTTT. It translates to CASSLQGWGAEAFF.

There are many counts of this clonotype. The chain couples TRBV25-1 to TRBJ1-6; no definite D call. The CDR3 consists of 14 residues. CDR1 is MGHDK and CDR2 is SYGVNS in the germline V gene. Trimming cost V 6 bases and J 0 bases, with 6 bases left between them. The CDR3 sequence: CASRSDSYNSPLHF. For the CDR3, the DNA is TGTGCCAGCAGGTCAGACTCCTATAATTCACCCCTCCACTTT.

V and J are TRBV12-3 or TRBV12-4 and TRBJ2-5, with 9 bases lining up with TRBD1. There are 14 residues in the CDR3. The V and J ends lost 4 bases and 4 bases, in that order; junction bases with no gene match: 4. In DNA, the CDR3 is TGTGCCAGCAGTTCCGCGACAGGGGGAGAGACCCAGTACTTC. Amino acids: CASSSATGGETQYF.

This clonotype was seen at least ten times. The chain recombines TRBV2 with TRBJ1-2, with 8 bases fitting TRBD1. V shed 10 bases, J shed 5 bases, and the junction held 9 bases outside the gene matches. The CDR3 contains 13 residues. Germline CDR1 is SNHLY and CDR2 is FYNNEI. The CDR3 here is CAITRGQEYGYTF. Written as DNA, the CDR3 is TGTGCCATAACGAGGGGACAGGAGTATGGCTACACCTTC.

Many counts were recorded for this clonotype. The chain joins TRBV19 to TRBJ1-4, with D possibly TRBD1 on 5 matching bases. Germline-derived CDR1 and CDR2 are LNHDA and SQIVND (reference sequence). This CDR3 contains 15 residues. Trimming stripped 7 bases from V and 0 bases from J, with 12 bases between. The CDR3 DNA reads TGTGCCAGTAAACTCGACAGCACAACTAATGAAAAACTGTTTTTT. It specifies CASKLDSTTNEKLFF. Looking up the rest from reference TRBV19 and TRBJ1-4 gives the full variable domain: DGGITQSPKYLFRKEGQNVTLSCEQNLNHDAMYWYRQDPGQGLRLIYYSQIVNDFQKGDIAEGYSVSREKKESFPLTVTSAQKNPTAFYLCASKLDSTTNEKLFFGSGTQLSVL.

This clonotype was picked up many times. The J gene is TRBJ1-2, the V gene TRBV19, with 8 bases identical to TRBD1. This CDR3 is 15 amino acids long. V shed 5 bases, J shed 8 bases, and the junction held 13 bases outside the gene matches. The germline V gene encodes CDR1 LNHDA and CDR2 SQIVND (reference sequence). The CDR3 nucleotides read TGTGCCAGTAGTCCCGACGGGACAGGCCCCAAAGGCTACACCTTC. Translation gives CASSPDGTGPKGYTF.